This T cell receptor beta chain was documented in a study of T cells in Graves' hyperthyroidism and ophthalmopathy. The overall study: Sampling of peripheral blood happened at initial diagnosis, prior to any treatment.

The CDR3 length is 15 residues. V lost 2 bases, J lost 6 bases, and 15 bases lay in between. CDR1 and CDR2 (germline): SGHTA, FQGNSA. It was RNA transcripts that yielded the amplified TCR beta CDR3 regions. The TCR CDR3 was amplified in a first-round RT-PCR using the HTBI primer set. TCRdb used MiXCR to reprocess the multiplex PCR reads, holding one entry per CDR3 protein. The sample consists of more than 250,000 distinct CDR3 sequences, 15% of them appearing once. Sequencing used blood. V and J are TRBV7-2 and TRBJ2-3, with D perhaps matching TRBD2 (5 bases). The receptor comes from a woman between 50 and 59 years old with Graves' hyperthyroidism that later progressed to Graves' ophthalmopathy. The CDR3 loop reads CASSLLSGWGDTQYF. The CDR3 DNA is TGTGCCAGCAGCTTATTATCGGGATGGGGTGATACGCAGTATTTT.